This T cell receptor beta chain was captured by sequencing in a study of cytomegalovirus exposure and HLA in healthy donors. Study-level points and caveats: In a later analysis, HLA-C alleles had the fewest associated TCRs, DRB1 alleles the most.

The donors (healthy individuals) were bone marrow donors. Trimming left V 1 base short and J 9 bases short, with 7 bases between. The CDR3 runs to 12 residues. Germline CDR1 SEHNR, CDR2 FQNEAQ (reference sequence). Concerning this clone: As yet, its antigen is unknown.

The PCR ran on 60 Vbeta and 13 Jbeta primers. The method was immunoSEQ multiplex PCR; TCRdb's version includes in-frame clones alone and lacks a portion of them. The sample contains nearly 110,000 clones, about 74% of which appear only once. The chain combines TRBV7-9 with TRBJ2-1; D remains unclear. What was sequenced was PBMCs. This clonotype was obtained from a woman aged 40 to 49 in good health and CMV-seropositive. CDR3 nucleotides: TGTGCCAGCAGCTTAGGGCCCCCTGAGCAGTTCTTC. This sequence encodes CASSLGPPEQFF.